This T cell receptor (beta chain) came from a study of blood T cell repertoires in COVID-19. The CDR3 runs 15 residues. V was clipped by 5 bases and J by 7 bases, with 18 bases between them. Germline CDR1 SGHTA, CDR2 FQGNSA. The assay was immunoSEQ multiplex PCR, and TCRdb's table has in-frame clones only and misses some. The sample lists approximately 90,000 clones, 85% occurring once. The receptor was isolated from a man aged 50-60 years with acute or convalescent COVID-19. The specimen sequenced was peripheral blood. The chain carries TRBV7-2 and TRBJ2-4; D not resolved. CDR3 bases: TGTGCCAGCAGCCTGCCCGGGTGGCTTGGGAACATTCAGTACTTC. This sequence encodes CASSLPGWLGNIQYF.